A single sample gave rise to the 26 T cell receptor beta chains below, sequenced in a study of a mutant IDH1 vaccine in newly diagnosed glioma. No cognate antigen is known for these TCRs. The sample's time point: week 11, during vaccination. What each vaccine dose contained was 300 ug of mutant IDH1 20-mer peptide, accompanied by topical imiquimod. The repertoire was sequenced with immunoSEQ multiplex PCR; TCRdb's copy has only in-frame clones and lacks some. This sample has about 130,000 clones; about 82% occur once, and the top ten carry 5% to 7%. The sample in question was PBMCs, obtained from a glioma patient whose treatment included an IDH1 peptide vaccine. Receptors originate from a man in his forties with glioma.

The CDR3 is CASSQVGPWETQYF. CDR3 sequence (DNA): TGCGCCAGCAGCCAAGTAGGACCGTGGGAGACCCAGTACTTC. The chain is built from TRBV4-1 and TRBJ2-5, with no clear D. The CDR3 is 14 amino acids. CDR1 MGHRA and CDR2 YSYEKL come from the germline V gene. The V gene lost 1 base and the J gene lost 5 bases, with 11 bases spanning the gap.

V is TRBV9 and J is TRBJ1-3; D unresolved. The CDR3 sequence is 14 residues long. Trimming stripped 3 bases from V and 0 bases from J, with 7 bases between. Germline loops: CDR1 SGDLS, CDR2 YYNGEE. Here the CDR3 reads CASSDPGSGNTIYF. CDR3 bases: TGTGCCAGCAGCGATCCCGGCTCTGGAAACACCATATATTTT.

The V and J genes are TRBV5-6 and TRBJ2-5; TRBD2 matches at 11 bases. Per germline, CDR1 SGHDT and CDR2 YYEEEE. This CDR3 has 16 residues. The trim removed 0 bases at V and 1 base at J, leaving 2 bases unmatched. The CDR3 nucleotides are TGTGCCAGCAGCTTGGGACTAGCGGGGTTCCAAGAGACCCAGTACTTC. This codes for CASSLGLAGFQETQYF.

The chain links TRBV7-2 to TRBJ1-6; D gene ambiguous. Germline CDR1 and CDR2: SGHTA and FQGNSA. V was cut by 5 bases and J by 0 bases, with 14 bases left in between. This CDR3 spans 17 amino acids. DNA for the CDR3: TGTGCCAGCAGCGAGCCAACACTAAGCTCCTATAATTCACCCCTCCACTTT. Protein product: CASSEPTLSSYNSPLHF.

V gene TRBV25-1 combines with J gene TRBJ2-7; 9 bases agree with TRBD1. The CDR3 has 13 amino acids. The germline V gene encodes CDR1 MGHDK and CDR2 SYGVNS. The V and J ends lost 4 bases and 5 bases, in that order; junction bases with no gene match: 3. CDR3 nucleotides: TGTGCCAGCAGTGTAGGGACAGGGAACGAGCAGTACTTC. Protein sequence: CASSVGTGNEQYF.

In this sample, this clone turned up once. The CDR3 nucleotides read TGCAGCGTTGGTTTTACGGGGGCCCAAGAGACCCAGTACTTC. This translates into CSVGFTGAQETQYF. V usage is TRBV29-1 and J usage is TRBJ2-5, with D possibly being TRBD1 or TRBD2 (6 bases each). The V end was cut by 4 bases, the J end by 1 base, with 13 bases between. This CDR3 region has 14 residues. The V gene's germline CDR1 is SQVTM and CDR2 ANQGSEA.

This clone has just a few counts. The chain is built from TRBV9 and TRBJ2-5; 8 nucleotides align to TRBD2. After removal of 4 bases from V and 2 bases from J, the junction contained 4 bases not matched to a gene. CDR1 SGDLS and CDR2 YYNGEE come from the germline V gene. This CDR3 region has 14 residues. CDR3 residues: CASSLSGGQETQYF. CDR3 nucleotides: TGTGCCAGCAGCCTGAGCGGGGGTCAAGAGACCCAGTACTTC.

The V and J genes are TRBV7-2 and TRBJ2-7, with D possibly TRBD2 on 6 matching bases. The CDR3 is 16 residues long. V lost 1 base, J lost 7 bases, and 20 bases lay in between. In germline, CDR1 is SGHTA, CDR2 FQGNSA. In DNA, the CDR3 is TGTGCCAGCAGCTTAGAGATCCTAGCGATCATCGGAGAGCAGTACTTC. Residues: CASSLEILAIIGEQYF.

The V gene is TRBV10-1, the J gene TRBJ1-1, with D tentatively TRBD1 (5 bases). The CDR3 length is 12 residues. V was shortened by 4 bases and J by 8 bases, with 11 bases between the two germline ends. Germline V gene lookup returns CDR1 WNHNN and CDR2 SYGVQD (reference sequence). The CDR3, as DNA: TGCGCCAGCAGTGCTCAGGGTATCGAAGCTTTCTTT. The encoded protein is CASSAQGIEAFF.

This clone was seen only once. The chain couples TRBV7-3 to TRBJ2-3; 8 bases fit TRBD2. Germline CDR1 SGHTA, CDR2 FQGTGA. Trimming removed 5 bases from V and 4 bases from J; junction bases left unmatched: 14. The CDR3 loop spans 17 amino acids. The CDR3 DNA reads TGTGCCAGCAGCCCCGGGAGGGGGTGGGGGTTAGCAGATACGCAGTATTTT. This encodes CASSPGRGWGLADTQYF.

This chain connects TRBV6-1 to TRBJ1-3; D remains unclear. CDR1 MNHNS and CDR2 SASEGT come from the germline V gene. This CDR3 is built from 16 residues. The germline V and J ends were trimmed by 2 bases and 4 bases, with 15 bases remaining between them. This chain's CDR3 is CASSELPSAFGNTIYF. In DNA form, the CDR3 reads TGTGCCAGCAGTGAATTGCCTTCAGCGTTCGGAAACACCATATATTTT.

This clone appeared a few times. The chain joins TRBV5-4 to TRBJ1-1; D possibly corresponds to TRBD1 (5 bases). In germline, CDR1 is SGHNT, CDR2 YYREEE (reference sequence). V was pared by 4 bases and J by 5 bases, with 9 bases between. The CDR3 sequence is 12 residues long. CDR3 nucleotides: TGTGCCAGCAGCCCCCGGGGGACTGAAGCTTTCTTT. Encoded protein: CASSPRGTEAFF.

The chain links TRBV14 to TRBJ1-2; D is unclear. This CDR3 spans 15 amino acids. V lost 1 base and J lost 6, with 15 bases in between. Looked up from germline, CDR1 is SGHDN and CDR2 is FVKESK. The CDR3 DNA is TGTGCCAGCAGCCAAGGACACGCCGGAATTAATGGCTACACCTTC. Its protein is CASSQGHAGINGYTF. Based on the CDR3 plus reference TRBV14 and TRBJ1-2, the full variable domain is EAGVTQFPSHSVIEKGQTVTLRCDPISGHDNLYWYRRVMGKEIKFLLHFVKESKQDESGMPNNRFLAERTGGTYSTLKVQPAELEDSGVYFCASSQGHAGINGYTFGSGTRLTVV.

This clone came up once. The chain links TRBV19 to TRBJ1-1; D remains unclear. This CDR3 region has 14 residues. The V gene lost 5 bases and the J gene lost 0 bases, with 10 bases spanning the gap. CDR1 and CDR2 (germline): LNHDA, SQIVND (reference sequence). Written as DNA, the CDR3 is TGTGCCAGTAGTCCTCGGACGGTGAACACTGAAGCTTTCTTT. It specifies CASSPRTVNTEAFF.

V and J are TRBV2 and TRBJ2-7; 7 bases fit TRBD1. CDR1 and CDR2 (germline): SNHLY, FYNNEI. V lost 8 bases, J lost 2 bases, and 6 bases stayed unmatched. The CDR3 has 13 amino acids. DNA of the CDR3: TGTGCCAGCCGACGACAGGGAACCTACGAGCAGTACTTC. It yields the protein CASRRQGTYEQYF.

This clone was counted a few times. This chain links TRBV6-1 with TRBJ1-2, with D maybe TRBD1 (5 bases). Trimming took 4 bases from V and 5 from J, leaving 14 bases between them. Per the germline V gene, CDR1 is MNHNS and CDR2 is SASEGT. The CDR3 covers 14 residues. This CDR3 is CASSAIGGEYGYTF. The CDR3 DNA reads as TGTGCCAGCAGTGCAATCGGGGGGGAGTATGGCTACACCTTC.

This clone appeared once. This chain connects TRBV4-2 to TRBJ1-2, with a possible D match to TRBD1 (5 bases). Germline V gene sequence: CDR1 LGHNA, CDR2 YNFKEQ. Trimming cost V 0 bases and J 6 bases, with 11 bases left between them. The CDR3 is 14 amino acids. CDR3 sequence: CASSQEGGANGYTF. The CDR3 nucleotides read TGTGCCAGCAGCCAAGAGGGAGGGGCCAATGGCTACACCTTC.

The V and J genes are TRBV6-5 and TRBJ1-2; perhaps TRBD1 as D (6 bases). Trimming pared 2 bases from V and 2 bases from J, leaving 12 bases between. This CDR3 has 15 amino acids. The germline CDR1 and CDR2 sequences are MNHEY and SVGAGI. In DNA form, the CDR3 reads TGTGCCAGCAGTTACCTCAGGGGAACAAACTATGGCTACACCTTC. Translating it yields CASSYLRGTNYGYTF.

The chain uses TRBV27 and TRBJ2-2, with 11 nucleotides matching TRBD2. Germline assignment: CDR1 MNHEY and CDR2 SMNVEV (reference sequence). The CDR3 runs to 16 residues. Losses at the gene ends were 2 bases for V and 6 bases for J; bases not matched to a gene: 5. The CDR3 DNA is TGTGCCAGCAGTTTACCTCCGGGACTAGCGGCCGGGGAGCTGTTTTTT. This encodes CASSLPPGLAAGELFF.

This clone appeared once. The chain couples TRBV4-2 to TRBJ2-7; a weak D match, TRBD2 (5 bases). The CDR3 covers 14 residues. Trimming cost V 0 bases and J 2 bases, with 8 bases left between them. Per germline, CDR1 LGHNA and CDR2 YNFKEQ. The CDR3 region is CASSQDWTPYEQYF. CDR3 bases: TGTGCCAGCAGCCAAGATTGGACTCCCTACGAGCAGTACTTC.

The chain carries TRBV19 and TRBJ1-2; the D gene is possibly TRBD1 (6 bases). CDR1 and CDR2 (germline): LNHDA, SQIVND (reference sequence). Trimming stripped 7 bases from V and 8 bases from J, with 11 bases between. The CDR3 sequence is 11 residues long. This CDR3 reads CASNQGRGYTF. The CDR3 coding sequence is TGTGCCAGTAACCAGGGGCGAGGCTACACCTTC.

This chain links TRBV15 with TRBJ2-3; weak D call: TRBD1 (5 bases). Germline CDR1 LNHNV, CDR2 YYDKDF (reference sequence). The CDR3 runs 15 residues. V was cut by 0 bases and J by 6 bases, with 13 bases left in between. The CDR3 coding sequence is TGTGCCACCAGCAGAGACTCCTCCCACAGGGATACGCAGTATTTT. It codes for CATSRDSSHRDTQYF.

Only a few counts were recorded for this clone. CDR3 coding DNA: TGCAGCGTTGAGGGACACGGGGAAGTGAGCTCCTACAATGAGCAGTTCTTC. Translation gives CSVEGHGEVSSYNEQFF. The gene calls are TRBV29-1 and TRBJ2-1, with D perhaps matching TRBD1 (6 bases). Deletions cut 3 bases from V and 0 bases from J, with 18 bases between. Germline lookup yields CDR1 SQVTM and CDR2 ANQGSEA. The CDR3 is 17 residues long.

CDR3 DNA sequence: TGTGCCAGCAGTTCCTGGACTAGCGGGAGTTTCTACGAGCAGTACTTC. Amino acids: CASSSWTSGSFYEQYF. The chain joins TRBV6-5 to TRBJ2-7, with 13 bases matching TRBD2. This CDR3 region has 16 residues. Germline values: CDR1 MNHEY, CDR2 SVGAGI. V shed 4 bases, J shed 3 bases, and the junction held 6 bases outside the gene matches.

The J gene is TRBJ1-5, the V gene TRBV19; no clear D. The CDR3 runs to 14 residues. Trimming removed 7 bases at V and 0 bases at J, with 10 bases between. Germline V lookup: CDR1 LNHDA, CDR2 SQIVND (reference sequence). The CDR3 region has the DNA TGTGCCAGTACCCGACACAATAGCAATCAGCCCCAGCATTTT. Protein: CASTRHNSNQPQHF.

This clone has only a few counts. The chain employs TRBV5-4 and TRBJ1-6, with 9 nucleotides matching TRBD1. Germline V gene lookup returns CDR1 SGHNT and CDR2 YYREEE (reference sequence). The CDR3 is made up of 14 amino acids. The V segment lost 3 bases and the J segment 7 bases; nucleotides outside the gene matches: 2. The CDR3 region has the DNA TGTGCCAGCAGCTCCGGGACAGGGAATTCACCCCTCCACTTT. Protein product: CASSSGTGNSPLHF.